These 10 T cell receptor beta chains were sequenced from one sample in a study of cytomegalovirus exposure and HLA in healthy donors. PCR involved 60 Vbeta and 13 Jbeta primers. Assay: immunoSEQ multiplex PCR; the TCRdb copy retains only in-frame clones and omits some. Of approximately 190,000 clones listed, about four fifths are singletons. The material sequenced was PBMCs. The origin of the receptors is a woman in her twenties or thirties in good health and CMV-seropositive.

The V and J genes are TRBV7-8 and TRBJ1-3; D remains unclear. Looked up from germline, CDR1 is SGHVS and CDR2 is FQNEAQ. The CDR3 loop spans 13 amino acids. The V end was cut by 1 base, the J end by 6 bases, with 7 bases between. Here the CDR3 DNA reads TGTGCCAGCAGCTTAGGACTCGAAAACACCATATATTTT. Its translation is CASSLGLENTIYF.

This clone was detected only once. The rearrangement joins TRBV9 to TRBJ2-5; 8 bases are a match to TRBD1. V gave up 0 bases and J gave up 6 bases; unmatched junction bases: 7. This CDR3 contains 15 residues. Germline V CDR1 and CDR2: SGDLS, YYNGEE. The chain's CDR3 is CASSVAAGGVKTQYF. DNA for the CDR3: TGTGCCAGCAGCGTAGCGGCAGGGGGCGTAAAGACCCAGTACTTC.

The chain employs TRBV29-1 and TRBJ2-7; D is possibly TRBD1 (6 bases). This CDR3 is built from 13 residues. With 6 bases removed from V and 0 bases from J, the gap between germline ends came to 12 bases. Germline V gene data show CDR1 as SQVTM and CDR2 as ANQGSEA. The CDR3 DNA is TGCAGCGTCCAGACAGGAACCTCCTACGAGCAGTACTTC. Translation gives CSVQTGTSYEQYF.

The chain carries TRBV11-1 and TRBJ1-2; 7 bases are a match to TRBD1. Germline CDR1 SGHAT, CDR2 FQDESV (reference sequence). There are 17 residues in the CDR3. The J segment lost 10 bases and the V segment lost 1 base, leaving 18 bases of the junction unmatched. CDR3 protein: CASSLGPRTGGTLAYTF. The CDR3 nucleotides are TGTGCCAGCAGCTTAGGGCCTCGGACAGGAGGGACCCTAGCCTACACCTTC.

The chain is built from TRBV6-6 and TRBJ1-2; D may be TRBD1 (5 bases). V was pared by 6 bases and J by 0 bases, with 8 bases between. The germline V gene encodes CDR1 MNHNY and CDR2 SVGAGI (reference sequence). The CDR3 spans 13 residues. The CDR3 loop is CASSRQTNYGYTF. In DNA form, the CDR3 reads TGTGCCAGCAGCCGACAGACTAACTATGGCTACACCTTC.

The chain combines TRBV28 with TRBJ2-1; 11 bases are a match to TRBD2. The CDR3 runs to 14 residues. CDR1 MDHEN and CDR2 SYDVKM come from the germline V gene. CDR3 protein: CSTAGTSGNNEQFF. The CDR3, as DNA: TGTTCCACGGCCGGGACTAGCGGTAACAATGAGCAGTTCTTC.

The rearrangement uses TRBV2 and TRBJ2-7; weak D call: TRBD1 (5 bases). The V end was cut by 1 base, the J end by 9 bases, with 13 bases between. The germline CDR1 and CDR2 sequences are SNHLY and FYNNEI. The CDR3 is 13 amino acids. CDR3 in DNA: TGTGCCAGCAGTGAAGAGGGGTTCTTGGGGCAGTACTTC. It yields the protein CASSEEGFLGQYF. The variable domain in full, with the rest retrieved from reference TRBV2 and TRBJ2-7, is EPEVTQTPSHQVTQMGQEVILRCVPISNHLYFYWYRQILGQKVEFLVSFYNNEISEKSEIFDDQFSVERPDGSNFTLKIRSTKLEDSAMYFCASSEEGFLGQYFGPGTRLTVT.

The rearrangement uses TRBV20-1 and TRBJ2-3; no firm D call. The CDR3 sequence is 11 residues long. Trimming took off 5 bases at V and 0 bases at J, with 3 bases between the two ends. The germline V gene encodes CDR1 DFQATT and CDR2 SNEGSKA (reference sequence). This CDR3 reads CSAPSTDTQYF. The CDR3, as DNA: TGCAGTGCTCCTAGCACAGATACGCAGTATTTT.

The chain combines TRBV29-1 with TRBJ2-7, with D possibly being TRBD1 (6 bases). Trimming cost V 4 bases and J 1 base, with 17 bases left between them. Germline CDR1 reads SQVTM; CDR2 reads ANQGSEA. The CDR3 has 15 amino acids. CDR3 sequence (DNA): TGCAGCGTTGTAAGCTTGGACAGAGCGTCCTACGAGCAGTACTTC. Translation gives CSVVSLDRASYEQYF.

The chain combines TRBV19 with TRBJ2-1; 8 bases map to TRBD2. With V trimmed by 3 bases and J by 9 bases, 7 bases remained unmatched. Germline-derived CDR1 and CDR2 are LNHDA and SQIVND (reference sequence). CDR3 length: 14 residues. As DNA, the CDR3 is TGTGCCAGTAGTATGGGTCGGGAGGGCCGTGAGCAGTTCTTC. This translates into CASSMGREGREQFF.